This T cell receptor (beta chain) is drawn from a study of OX40 agonist ivuxolimab in advanced cancers. Study as a whole: Of mixed ages from about 20 to 90 and averaging approximately 60 years, the group was around 78% male.

Study-wide points: Low normalized T-cell clonal expansion was additionally recorded for some nonresponders.

Baseline, cycle 4 day 1, and cycle 7 day 1 were the blood sampling points. The CDR3 covers 15 residues. V was clipped by 3 bases and J by 4 bases, with 16 bases between them. Germline V CDR1 and CDR2: MNHNS, SASEGT. The repertoire was sequenced with immunoSEQ multiplex PCR; TCRdb's copy has only in-frame clones and lacks some. Of around 83,000 clones listed, approximately 84% are singletons. Turning to this clone: The antigen is undetermined.

V gene TRBV6-1 combines with J gene TRBJ2-7; D is unresolved. This sequence was found in an adult with an advanced solid tumor such as melanoma, head and neck, liver or kidney cancer. The sequencing here drew on CD4+ or CD8+ T cells sorted from blood, taken in a trial of the OX40 agonist ivuxolimab. The CDR3 coding sequence is TGTGCCAGCAGTGAGCCGACCCCAAGACCATACGAGCAGTACTTC. It yields the protein CASSEPTPRPYEQYF.